These 13 T cell receptor beta chains originate from one sample sequenced in a study of blood T cell repertoires in COVID-19. Profiling relied on immunoSEQ multiplex PCR, and the TCRdb table lists in-frame clones only, not all of them. This table has 120,000 or so clones, about 85% appearing once. The sequenced material came from peripheral blood. Receptor source: a woman over 75 with acute or convalescent COVID-19.

This chain links TRBV7-2 with TRBJ2-5, with 7 positions matching TRBD1. With V trimmed by 5 bases and J by 4 bases, 10 bases remained unmatched. This CDR3 has 15 residues. The germline V gene has CDR1 SGHTA and CDR2 FQGNSA. CDR3 sequence reads: CASSNGTAWRETQYF. The CDR3 nucleotides are TGTGCCAGCAGCAACGGGACAGCCTGGCGAGAGACCCAGTACTTC.

The genes are TRBV7-2 and TRBJ1-2; maybe TRBD1 (6 bases). Trimming left V 1 base short and J 8 bases short, with 17 bases between. Germline values: CDR1 SGHTA, CDR2 FQGNSA. The CDR3 is made up of 15 amino acids. Here the CDR3 DNA reads TGTGCCAGCAGCTTAGAGGTACAGGGCGGAAGAGGCTACACCTTC. Its protein is CASSLEVQGGRGYTF. The full variable domain, in which reference TRBV7-2 and TRBJ1-2 provide the parts outside the CDR3, is GAGVSQSPSNKVTEKGKDVELRCDPISGHTALYWYRQSLGQGLEFLIYFQGNSAPDKSGLPSDRFSAERTGGSVSTLTIQRTQQEDSAVYLCASSLEVQGGRGYTFGSGTRLTVV.

V is TRBV9 and J is TRBJ2-1; TRBD2 matches at 8 bases. CDR3 length: 16 amino acids. In germline, CDR1 is SGDLS, CDR2 YYNGEE. V shed 4 bases, J shed 0 bases, and the junction held 6 bases outside the gene matches. The CDR3 reads CASSPRLAFSYNEQFF. CDR3 nucleotides: TGTGCCAGCAGCCCTAGACTAGCGTTCTCCTACAATGAGCAGTTCTTC.

The rearrangement links TRBV19 to TRBJ1-2, with D unresolved. V lost 6 bases and J 7 bases, leaving 15 bases between the germline ends. Germline CDR1 and CDR2: LNHDA and SQIVND (reference sequence). This CDR3 is 13 amino acids long. CDR3 in DNA: TGTGCCAGTAGCCCCGGTTTATTGAGTGGCTACACCTTC. The encoded protein is CASSPGLLSGYTF. Full variable domain (remainder filled in from reference TRBV19 and TRBJ1-2): DGGITQSPKYLFRKEGQNVTLSCEQNLNHDAMYWYRQDPGQGLRLIYYSQIVNDFQKGDIAEGYSVSREKKESFPLTVTSAQKNPTAFYLCASSPGLLSGYTFGSGTRLTVV.

The rearrangement joins TRBV6-5 to TRBJ1-3; the D is unclear. The CDR3 has 13 residues. The germline V gene has CDR1 MNHEY and CDR2 SVGAGI. Between the trimmed V and J ends, which lost 6 bases and 8 bases, there was a span of 14 bases. In DNA, the CDR3 is TGTGCCAGCAGCGTCCGGGAGAGATACACCATATATTTT. Translation gives CASSVRERYTIYF.

The chain carries TRBV6-5 and TRBJ1-4; D might be TRBD1 (5 bases). CDR1 MNHEY and CDR2 SVGAGI come from the germline V gene. There are 16 residues in the CDR3. Between the trimmed V and J ends, which lost 1 base and 8 bases, there was a span of 17 bases. CDR3 bases: TGTGCCAGCAGTTACTTGGCGGGGGAGGGCTGGGAAAAACTGTTTTTT. Translating it yields CASSYLAGEGWEKLFF.

V and J are TRBV13 and TRBJ2-5; D call uncertain. Germline-derived CDR1 and CDR2 are PRHDT and FYEKMQ (reference sequence). V lost 0 bases, J lost 2 bases, and 16 bases lay in between. The CDR3 extends over 17 amino acids. CDR3 protein: CASSLGLRNRDQETQYF. The DNA of the CDR3 is TGTGCCAGCAGCTTAGGCCTCAGGAACAGAGATCAAGAGACCCAGTACTTC.

J is TRBJ2-7 and V is TRBV20-1; 8 bases are a match to TRBD1. J gave up 7 bases and V 8 bases, and 7 bases lay outside the gene matches. CDR1 is DFQATT and CDR2 is SNEGSKA in the germline V gene (reference sequence). CDR3 length equals 11 residues. The CDR3 nucleotides are TGCAGTCCCCCTGGACAGGGTGAGCAGTACGTC. Translating it yields CSPPGQGEQYV.

This sequence joins TRBV19 and TRBJ1-5; D not certain. Trimming removed 7 bases from V and 4 bases from J, with 14 bases in between. Germline CDR1 and CDR2: LNHDA and SQIVND (reference sequence). This CDR3 contains 14 residues. CDR3 amino acids: CASKETERNQPQHF. CDR3 DNA: TGTGCCAGTAAAGAAACAGAAAGGAATCAGCCCCAGCATTTT.

The J gene is TRBJ2-5, the V gene TRBV7-8; the D gene is possibly TRBD2 (5 bases). In germline, CDR1 is SGHVS, CDR2 FQNEAQ. Between the trimmed V and J ends, which lost 5 bases and 1 base, there was a span of 11 bases. The CDR3 is 14 amino acids. The CDR3 region is CASSPGGLQETQYF. CDR3 bases: TGTGCCAGCAGCCCCGGCGGGCTCCAAGAGACCCAGTACTTC.

The gene calls are TRBV2 and TRBJ2-3; D may be TRBD1 (6 bases). Germline CDR1 is SNHLY and CDR2 is FYNNEI. The CDR3 runs 14 residues. V lost 7 bases and J lost 1, with 12 bases in between. In nucleotides, the CDR3 is TGTGCCAGCATTTGGGGGCCCGGCACAGATACGCAGTATTTT. It yields the protein CASIWGPGTDTQYF.

The rearrangement joins TRBV7-6 to TRBJ2-6; a possible D gene is TRBD2 (6 bases). Trimming pared 5 bases from V and 0 bases from J, leaving 20 bases between. CDR3 size: 19 residues. Per germline, CDR1 SGHVS and CDR2 FNYEAQ. The CDR3 coding sequence is TGTGCCAGCAGCCCTGACACCCATTCCGGGAGCTCTGGGGCCAACGTCCTGACTTTC. This sequence encodes CASSPDTHSGSSGANVLTF.

This chain joins TRBV9 and TRBJ2-5, with D perhaps matching TRBD1 (5 bases). Per germline, CDR1 SGDLS and CDR2 YYNGEE. The V and J ends lost 0 bases and 3 bases respectively, with 12 bases between them. The CDR3 runs to 15 residues. CDR3 amino acids: CASSVGRTQKETQYF. Here the CDR3 DNA reads TGTGCCAGCAGCGTAGGAAGGACACAAAAAGAGACCCAGTACTTC.